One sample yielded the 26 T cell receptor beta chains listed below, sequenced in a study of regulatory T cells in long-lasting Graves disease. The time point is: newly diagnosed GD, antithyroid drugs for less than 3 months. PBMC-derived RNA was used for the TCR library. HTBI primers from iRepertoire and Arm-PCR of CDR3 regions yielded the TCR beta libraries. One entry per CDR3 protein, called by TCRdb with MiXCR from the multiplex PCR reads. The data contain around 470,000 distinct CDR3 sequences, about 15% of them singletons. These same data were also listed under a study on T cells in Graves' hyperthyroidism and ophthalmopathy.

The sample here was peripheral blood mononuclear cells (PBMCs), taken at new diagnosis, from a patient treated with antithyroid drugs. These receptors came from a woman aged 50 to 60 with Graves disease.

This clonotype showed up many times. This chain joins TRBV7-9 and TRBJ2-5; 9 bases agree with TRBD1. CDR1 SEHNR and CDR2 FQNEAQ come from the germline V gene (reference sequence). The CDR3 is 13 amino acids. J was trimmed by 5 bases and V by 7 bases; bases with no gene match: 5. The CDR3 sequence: CASTSTGGETQYF. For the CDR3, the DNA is TGTGCCAGCACCTCGACAGGGGGTGAGACCCAGTACTTC.

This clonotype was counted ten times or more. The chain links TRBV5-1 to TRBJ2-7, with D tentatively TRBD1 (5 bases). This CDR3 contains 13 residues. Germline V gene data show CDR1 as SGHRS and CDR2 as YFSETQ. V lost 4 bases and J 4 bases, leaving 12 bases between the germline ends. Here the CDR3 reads CASSLHDRYEQYF. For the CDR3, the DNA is TGCGCCAGCAGCCTTCACGACAGATACGAGCAGTACTTC.

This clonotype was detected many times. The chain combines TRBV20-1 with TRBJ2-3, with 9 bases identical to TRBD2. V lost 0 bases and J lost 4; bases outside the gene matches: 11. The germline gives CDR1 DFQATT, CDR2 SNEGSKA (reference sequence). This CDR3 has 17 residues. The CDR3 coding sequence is TGCAGTGCTAGAGATATTAGCGGGAGAAGAAGCGCAGATACGCAGTATTTT. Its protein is CSARDISGRRSADTQYF.

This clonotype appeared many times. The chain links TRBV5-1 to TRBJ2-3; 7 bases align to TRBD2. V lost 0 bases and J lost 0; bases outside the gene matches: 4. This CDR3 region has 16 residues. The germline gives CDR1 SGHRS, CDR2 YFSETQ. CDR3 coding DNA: TGCGCCAGCAGCTTGGTGGCGGGAGCTAGCACAGATACGCAGTATTTT. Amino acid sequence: CASSLVAGASTDTQYF.

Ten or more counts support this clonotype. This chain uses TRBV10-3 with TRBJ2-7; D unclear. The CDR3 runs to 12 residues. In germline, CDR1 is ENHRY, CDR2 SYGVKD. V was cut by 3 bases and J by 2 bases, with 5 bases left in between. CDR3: CAISDRTYEQYF. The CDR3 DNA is TGTGCCATCAGTGACAGGACCTACGAGCAGTACTTC.

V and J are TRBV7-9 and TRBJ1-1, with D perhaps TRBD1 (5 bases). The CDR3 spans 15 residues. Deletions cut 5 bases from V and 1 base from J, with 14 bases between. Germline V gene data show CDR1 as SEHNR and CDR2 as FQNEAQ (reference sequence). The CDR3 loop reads CASSPYFGGNTEAFF. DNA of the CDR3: TGTGCCAGCAGCCCCTACTTTGGGGGGAACACTGAAGCTTTCTTT.

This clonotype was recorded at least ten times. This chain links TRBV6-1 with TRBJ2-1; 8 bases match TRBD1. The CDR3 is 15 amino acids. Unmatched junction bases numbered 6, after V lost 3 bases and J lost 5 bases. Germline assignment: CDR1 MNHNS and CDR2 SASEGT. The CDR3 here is CASSEVGTGNNEQFF. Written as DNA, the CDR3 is TGTGCCAGCAGTGAGGTCGGGACAGGTAACAATGAGCAGTTCTTC.

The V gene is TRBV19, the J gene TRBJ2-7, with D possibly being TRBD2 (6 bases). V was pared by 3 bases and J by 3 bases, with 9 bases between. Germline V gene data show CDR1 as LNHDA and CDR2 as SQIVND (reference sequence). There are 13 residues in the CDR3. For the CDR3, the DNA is TGTGCCAGTAGTATGGGTAGCGGCTACGAGCAGTACTTC. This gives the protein CASSMGSGYEQYF.

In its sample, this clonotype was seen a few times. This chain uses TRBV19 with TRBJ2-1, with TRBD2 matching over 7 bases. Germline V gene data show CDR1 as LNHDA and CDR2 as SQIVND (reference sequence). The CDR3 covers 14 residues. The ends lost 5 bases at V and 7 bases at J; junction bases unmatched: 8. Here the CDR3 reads CASSFTSEGNEQFF. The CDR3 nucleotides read TGTGCCAGTAGTTTTACTAGCGAGGGGAATGAGCAGTTCTTC.

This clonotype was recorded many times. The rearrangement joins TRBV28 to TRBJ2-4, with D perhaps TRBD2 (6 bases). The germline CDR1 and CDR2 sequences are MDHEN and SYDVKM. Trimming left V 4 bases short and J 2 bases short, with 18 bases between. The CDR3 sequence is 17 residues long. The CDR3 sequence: CASSSLPMGGTKNIQYF. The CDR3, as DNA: TGTGCCAGCAGTTCCCTGCCAATGGGGGGAACCAAAAACATTCAGTACTTC.

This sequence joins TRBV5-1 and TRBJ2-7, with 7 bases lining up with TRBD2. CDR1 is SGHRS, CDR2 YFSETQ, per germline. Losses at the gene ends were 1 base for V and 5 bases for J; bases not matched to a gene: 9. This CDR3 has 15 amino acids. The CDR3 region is CASSLFAGVSNEQYF. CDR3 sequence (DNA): TGCGCCAGCAGCTTGTTCGCGGGAGTGTCAAACGAGCAGTACTTC.

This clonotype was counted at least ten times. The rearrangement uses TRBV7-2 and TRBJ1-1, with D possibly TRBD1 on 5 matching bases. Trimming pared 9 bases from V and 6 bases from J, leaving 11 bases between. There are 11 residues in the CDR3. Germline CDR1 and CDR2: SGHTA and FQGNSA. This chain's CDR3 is CARGTIAEAFF. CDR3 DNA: TGTGCCAGGGGGACGATCGCTGAAGCTTTCTTT.

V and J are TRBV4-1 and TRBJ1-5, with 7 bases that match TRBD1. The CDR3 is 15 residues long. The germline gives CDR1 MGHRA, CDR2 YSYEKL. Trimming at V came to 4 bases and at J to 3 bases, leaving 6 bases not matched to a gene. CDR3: CASSPTGQHNQPQHF. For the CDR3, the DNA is TGCGCCAGCAGCCCGACGGGACAGCACAATCAGCCCCAGCATTTT.

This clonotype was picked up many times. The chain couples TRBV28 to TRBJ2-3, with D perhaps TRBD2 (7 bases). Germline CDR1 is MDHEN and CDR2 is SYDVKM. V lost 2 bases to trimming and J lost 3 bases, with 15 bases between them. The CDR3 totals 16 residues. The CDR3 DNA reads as TGTGCCAGCAGTTTAATTGGGGGGGCTTGGACAGATACGCAGTATTTT. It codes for CASSLIGGAWTDTQYF.

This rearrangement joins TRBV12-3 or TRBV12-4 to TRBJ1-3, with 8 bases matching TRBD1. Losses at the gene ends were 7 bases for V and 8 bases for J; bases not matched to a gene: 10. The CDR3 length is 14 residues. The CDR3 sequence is CASKSTGDFHTIYF. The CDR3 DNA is TGTGCCAGCAAATCGACAGGGGACTTCCACACCATATATTTT.

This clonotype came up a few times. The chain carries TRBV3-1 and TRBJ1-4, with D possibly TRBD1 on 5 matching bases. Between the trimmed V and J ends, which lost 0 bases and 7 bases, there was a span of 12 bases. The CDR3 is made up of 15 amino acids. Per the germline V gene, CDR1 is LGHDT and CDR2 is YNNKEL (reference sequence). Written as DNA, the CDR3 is TGTGCCAGCAGCCAAGAACGCAGGGCCGGTGAAAAACTGTTTTTT. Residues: CASSQERRAGEKLFF.

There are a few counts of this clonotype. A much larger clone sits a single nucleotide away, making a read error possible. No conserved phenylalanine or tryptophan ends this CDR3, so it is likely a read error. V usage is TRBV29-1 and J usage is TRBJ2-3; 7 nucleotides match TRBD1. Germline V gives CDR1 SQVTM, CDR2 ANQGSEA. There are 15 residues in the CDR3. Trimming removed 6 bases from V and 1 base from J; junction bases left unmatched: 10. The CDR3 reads CSVNLGQGGTDTQYS. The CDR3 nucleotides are TGCAGCGTGAATCTTGGGCAGGGGGGCACAGATACGCAGTATTCT.

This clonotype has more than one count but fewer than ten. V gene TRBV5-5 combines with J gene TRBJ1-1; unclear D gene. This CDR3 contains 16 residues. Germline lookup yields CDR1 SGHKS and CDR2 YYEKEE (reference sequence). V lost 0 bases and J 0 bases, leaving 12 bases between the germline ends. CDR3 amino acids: CASSLVAGNLNTEAFF. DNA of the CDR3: TGTGCCAGCAGCTTGGTTGCGGGGAACTTGAACACTGAAGCTTTCTTT.

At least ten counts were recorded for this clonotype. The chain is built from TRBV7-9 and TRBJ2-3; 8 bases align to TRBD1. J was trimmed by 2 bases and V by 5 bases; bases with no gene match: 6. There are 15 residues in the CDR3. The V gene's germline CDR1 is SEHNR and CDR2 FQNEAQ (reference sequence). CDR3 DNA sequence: TGTGCCAGCAGCCCGGGACAGGACCCCACAGATACGCAGTATTTT. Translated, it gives CASSPGQDPTDTQYF. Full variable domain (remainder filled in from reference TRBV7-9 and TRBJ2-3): DTGVSQNPRHKITKRGQNVTFRCDPISEHNRLYWYRQTLGQGPEFLTYFQNEAQLEKSRLLSDRFSAERPKGSFSTLEIQRTEQGDSAMYLCASSPGQDPTDTQYFGPGTRLTVL.

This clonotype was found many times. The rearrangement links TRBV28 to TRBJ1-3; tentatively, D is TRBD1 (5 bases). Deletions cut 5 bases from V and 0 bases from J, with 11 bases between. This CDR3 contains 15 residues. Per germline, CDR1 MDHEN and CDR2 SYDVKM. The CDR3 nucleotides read TGTGCCAGCAGTGTGATGACAGTCTCTGGAAACACCATATATTTT. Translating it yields CASSVMTVSGNTIYF.

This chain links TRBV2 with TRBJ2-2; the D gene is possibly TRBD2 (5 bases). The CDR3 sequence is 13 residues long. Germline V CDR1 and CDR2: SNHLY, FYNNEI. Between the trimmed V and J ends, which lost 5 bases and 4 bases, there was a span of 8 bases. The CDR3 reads CASSIGVTGELFF. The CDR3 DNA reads TGTGCCAGCAGTATCGGGGTCACCGGGGAGCTGTTTTTT.

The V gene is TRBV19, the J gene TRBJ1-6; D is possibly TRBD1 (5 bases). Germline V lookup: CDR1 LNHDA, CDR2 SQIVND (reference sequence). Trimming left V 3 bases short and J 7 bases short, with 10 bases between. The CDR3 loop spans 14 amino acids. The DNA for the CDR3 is TGTGCCAGTAGTATCGGGGACTCAAATTCACCCCTCCACTTT. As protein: CASSIGDSNSPLHF.

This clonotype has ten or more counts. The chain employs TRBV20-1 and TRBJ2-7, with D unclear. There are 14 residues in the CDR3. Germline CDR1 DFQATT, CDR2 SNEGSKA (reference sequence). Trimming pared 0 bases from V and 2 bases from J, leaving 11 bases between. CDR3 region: CSARDLGLTYEQYF. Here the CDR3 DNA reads TGCAGTGCTAGAGATCTCGGCCTAACCTACGAGCAGTACTTC.

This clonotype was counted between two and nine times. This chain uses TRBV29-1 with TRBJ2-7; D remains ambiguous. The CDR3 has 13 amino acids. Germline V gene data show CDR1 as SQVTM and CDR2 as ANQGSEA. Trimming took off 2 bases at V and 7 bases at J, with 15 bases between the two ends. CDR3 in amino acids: CSVEIYRGWEQYF. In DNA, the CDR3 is TGCAGCGTTGAAATCTACCGAGGATGGGAGCAGTACTTC.

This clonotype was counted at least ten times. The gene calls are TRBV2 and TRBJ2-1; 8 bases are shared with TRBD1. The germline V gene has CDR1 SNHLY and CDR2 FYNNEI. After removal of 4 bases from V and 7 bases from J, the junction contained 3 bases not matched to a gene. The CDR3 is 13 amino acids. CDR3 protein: CASSVQGANEQFF. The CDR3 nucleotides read TGTGCCAGCAGTGTCCAGGGGGCAAATGAGCAGTTCTTC.

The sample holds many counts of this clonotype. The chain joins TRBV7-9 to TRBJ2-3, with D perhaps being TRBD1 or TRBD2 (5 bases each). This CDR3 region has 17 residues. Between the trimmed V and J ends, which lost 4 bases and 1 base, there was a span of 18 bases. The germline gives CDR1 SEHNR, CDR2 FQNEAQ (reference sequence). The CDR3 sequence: CASSSSPGLSRTDTQYF. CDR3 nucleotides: TGTGCCAGCAGCTCATCTCCGGGGCTGTCCCGCACAGATACGCAGTATTTT.